A single sample is the source of the 14 T cell receptor beta chains below, sequenced in a study of T cells in Graves' hyperthyroidism and ophthalmopathy. Researchers took RNA transcripts and amplified the TCR beta CDR3 regions from them. The HTBI primer set was used in a first-round RT-PCR of the TCR CDR3. TCRdb re-derived calls from the multiplex PCR reads in MiXCR, one entry per CDR3 protein. Of 660,000 or so distinct CDR3 sequences listed, just under 45% were seen once; the top ten hold 7% to 7.5%. Sequences were obtained from peripheral blood or thyroid tissue (not recorded which). The receptor set was obtained from an adult man with Graves' disease, either hyperthyroidism or ophthalmopathy (not recorded which).

For this clonotype: One base away lies a much larger clone, so this may be a sequencing read error. The rearrangement links TRBV24-1 to TRBJ1-2, with D possibly TRBD1 on 5 matching bases. The V end was cut by 4 bases, the J end by 3 bases, with 17 bases between. This CDR3 has 16 residues. Germline V gene sequence: CDR1 KGHDR, CDR2 SFDVKD. Here the CDR3 reads CATSDTTGGRYYGYTF. Written as DNA, the CDR3 is TGTGCCACCAGTGACACTACAGGAGGGAGATACTATGGCTACACCTTC.

This clonotype was seen repeatedly, ten times or more. The chain recombines TRBV10-2 with TRBJ1-4; 9 positions agree with TRBD1. This CDR3 spans 12 amino acids. Trimming cost V 11 bases and J 8 bases; bases outside gene matches: 6. Germline values: CDR1 WSHSY, CDR2 SAAADI. This CDR3 reads CAVQGASEKLFF. In nucleotides, the CDR3 is TGCGCCGTACAGGGGGCTTCGGAAAAACTGTTTTTT.

The V and J genes are TRBV2 and TRBJ1-5, with a possible D match to TRBD1 (6 bases). CDR1 and CDR2 from the germline V gene are SNHLY and FYNNEI. Trimming took off 3 bases at V and 5 bases at J, with 11 bases between the two ends. This CDR3 has 14 amino acids. The CDR3 nucleotides read TGTGCCAGCAGTGAGCGGGGGGCGGATCAGCCCCAGCATTTT. Translating it yields CASSERGADQPQHF. The full variable domain, in which reference TRBV2 and TRBJ1-5 provide the parts outside the CDR3, is EPEVTQTPSHQVTQMGQEVILRCVPISNHLYFYWYRQILGQKVEFLVSFYNNEISEKSEIFDDQFSVERPDGSNFTLKIRSTKLEDSAMYFCASSERGADQPQHFGDGTRLSIL.

This clonotype was seen many times. V is TRBV29-1 and J is TRBJ2-7, with TRBD1 matching over 10 bases. V lost 1 base to trimming and J lost 5 bases; unmatched junction nucleotides: 2. The CDR3 runs 13 residues. CDR1 and CDR2 (germline): SQVTM, ANQGSEA. CDR3 sequence (DNA): TGCAGCGTTGAAGGGGACAGGGGTCACGAGCAGTACTTC. Amino acids: CSVEGDRGHEQYF.

This clonotype was detected many times. The chain couples TRBV7-2 to TRBJ2-6; weak D call: TRBD2 (5 bases). V dropped 6 bases and J dropped 0 bases, with 9 bases sitting between them. The CDR3 covers 15 residues. CDR1 is SGHTA and CDR2 is FQGNSA in the germline V gene. CDR3 DNA: TGTGCCAGCAGGGCGGGTGTCTCTGGGGCCAACGTCCTGACTTTC. Translation: CASRAGVSGANVLTF.

Worth noting for this clonotype: The CDR3 carries no conserved terminal phenylalanine or tryptophan, so it likely arises from a read error. No DNA is shown, since the ends of the CDR3 on it are uncertain; the CDR3 is the one TCRdb lists. The V and J genes are TRBV2 and TRBJ1-6. Germline values: CDR1 SNHLY, CDR2 FYNNEI. 8 amino acids form the CDR3, both terminal residues included. The CDR3 sequence: CASSEPNA.

This clonotype was seen a few times. A read error may account for a junction end that differs from germline. This chain joins TRBV7-2 and TRBJ2-7; 7 bases fit TRBD1. This CDR3 comprises 15 residues. Germline V CDR1 and CDR2: SGHTA, FQGNSA. For the CDR3, the DNA is TGCGCCAGCAGCCAATCTGGGGCAGGGGGCTACGAGCAGTACTTC. This translates into CASSQSGAGGYEQYF.

The gene calls are TRBV7-2 and TRBJ1-1; TRBD1 matches 8 bases. Germline-derived CDR1 and CDR2 are SGHTA and FQGNSA. The CDR3 has 15 residues. The ends lost 0 bases at V and 4 bases at J; junction bases unmatched: 4. CDR3 residues: CASSLAQGAITEAFF. Written as DNA, the CDR3 is TGTGCCAGCAGCTTAGCGCAGGGGGCTATCACTGAAGCTTTCTTT.

The chain combines TRBV29-1 with TRBJ1-5, with TRBD1 identical over 7 bases. The germline V gene encodes CDR1 SQVTM and CDR2 ANQGSEA. Trimming took 5 bases from V and 0 from J; bases not matched to a gene: 19. There are 19 residues in the CDR3. The CDR3 DNA reads TGCAGCGTTTCCGGGACAGTGGGCGCGGAACAGGCTAGCAATCAGCCCCAGCATTTT. This translates into CSVSGTVGAEQASNQPQHF.

This rearrangement joins TRBV2 to TRBJ1-1, with a tentative D call TRBD1 (5 bases). The germline gives CDR1 SNHLY, CDR2 FYNNEI. Trimming took off 10 bases at V and 1 base at J, with 22 bases between the two ends. The CDR3 covers 16 residues. The CDR3 loop reads CATASEPGGRNTEAFF. The CDR3 DNA reads TGTGCCACCGCTAGTGAACCCGGGGGAAGGAACACTGAAGCTTTCTTT.

To note about this clonotype: The junction differs from germline at one of its ends, possibly a read error. CDR3 sequence: CSTRERTGNQPQHF. In DNA, the CDR3 is TGCAGTACTAGAGAAAGGACAGGGAATCAGCCCCAGCATTTT. The chain employs TRBV20-1 and TRBJ1-5; TRBD1 aligns across 8 bases. CDR3 size: 14 residues. From germline, CDR1 is DFQATT and CDR2 SNEGSKA (reference sequence).

The chain couples TRBV11-2 to TRBJ1-1; D gene uncertain. V was shortened by 1 base and J by 0 bases, with 18 bases between the two germline ends. CDR1 is SGHAT and CDR2 is FQNNGV in the germline V gene. The CDR3 sequence is 18 residues long. The CDR3 DNA is TGTGCCAGCAGCTTAGGATCGGTCGGACGGACCTTGAACACTGAAGCTTTCTTT. Protein product: CASSLGSVGRTLNTEAFF. Full variable domain (outside the CDR3, taken from reference TRBV11-2 and TRBJ1-1): EAGVAQSPRYKIIEKRQSVAFWCNPISGHATLYWYQQILGQGPKLLIQFQNNGVVDDSQLPKDRFSAERLKGVDSTLKIQPAKLEDSAVYLCASSLGSVGRTLNTEAFFGQGTRLTVV.

This clonotype showed up just a few times. The chain joins TRBV5-5 to TRBJ1-4; D uncertain. Trimming removed 7 bases from V and 0 bases from J, with 7 bases in between. The length of the CDR3 is 13 residues. Germline values: CDR1 SGHKS, CDR2 YYEKEE (reference sequence). The CDR3 loop reads CASLGATNEKLFF. The CDR3 coding sequence is TGTGCCAGCCTCGGGGCAACTAATGAAAAACTGTTTTTT.

The chain joins TRBV15 to TRBJ1-2; possible D gene TRBD1, 5 bases. Germline-derived CDR1 and CDR2 are LNHNV and YYDKDF (reference sequence). The V and J ends lost 0 bases and 4 bases respectively, with 12 bases between them. CDR3 length: 15 residues. The CDR3 nucleotides are TGTGCCACCAGCAGAGACAGGGAGGACCTCTATGGCTACACCTTC. Residues: CATSRDREDLYGYTF.